This T cell receptor beta chain came from a study of T cells in Graves' hyperthyroidism and ophthalmopathy (dated by TCRdb to about 2019). Broadly, across the study: Peripheral blood samples were taken at the time of initial diagnosis, prior to any treatment. According to the paper, TCR Vbeta CDR3 sequencing was carried out on approximately 140 peripheral blood samples, which came from about 45 ophthalmopathy, 75 or so hyperthyroidism and approximately 17 progressor patients. For training and testing, the 100 or so patients in the discovery cohort were randomly divided in a 7:3 ratio. After sampling, hyperthyroidism patients received methimazole starting at 30 mg daily, and ophthalmopathy patients received high-dose intravenous methylprednisolone. To identify distinguishing TCR V-J signatures, a discovery cohort of roughly 100 patients was used, comprising fewer than 45 with Graves' ophthalmopathy and around 57 with stable Graves' hyperthyroidism. Whether ophthalmopathy could be predicted prospectively was tested in an independent validation cohort made up of approximately 19 hyperthyroidism patients plus 17 patients who later progressed to ophthalmopathy. Thyroid tissue and blood T-cell repertoires from about 6 Graves' hyperthyroidism patients were also compared in the study.

Results and caveats for the whole study, not just this receptor: Most expanded thyroid clonotypes (frequency above 0.001) were also found in blood, which suggests that blood repertoires may mirror thyroid immune responses. In cross-validation, a model built on a 13 V-J signature told ophthalmopathy apart from stable hyperthyroidism with 85% to 90% sensitivity and roughly 81% specificity, and in testing the same model reached 80%/75%. During validation, the model predicted progression to ophthalmopathy a median of roughly six months ahead of onset, with almost 71% sensitivity and roughly 72% specificity. Sample size was not statistically predetermined, and blinding of investigators to group allocation was not performed.

TCR beta CDR3 regions were amplified from RNA transcripts. A first-round RT-PCR of the TCR CDR3 used the HTBI primer set with the Qiagen OneStep RT-PCR kit. Libraries were constructed in a second round of multiplex PCR, after which size selection and purification were carried out. The libraries were sequenced on an Illumina HiSeq2000 using paired-end 100 bp reads. The paper's processing steps were these. Raw data were processed with SOAPnuke, discarding reads with adapters, uncalled bases, mean Phred below 15, or no exact constant-primer or identifier match. High-quality paired reads were merged with COPE v1.2.5, and unique nucleotide sequences were defined as clonotypes. MiTCR v1.1 was used to align clonotypes to the IMGT TRBV, TRBD and TRBJ reference segments. Analysis was restricted to V-J combinations with a frequency above 0.0001, which covered roughly 99% of repertoires. The TCS score was defined as the ratio of F50 (clonal expansion) to E x V (chaos), calculated using BLOSUM62-based TCRdist between CDR3 peptides within each V-J. Welch's t-statistics and random forest reduced around 510 V-J features to about 13, which were used in a naive Bayes classifier (R e1071). The public reads were reprocessed in TCRdb via fastp at Q25 and MiXCR, keeping in-frame beta chains. Entries are consolidated by CDR3 protein sequence, retaining the most common genes and DNA. The authors' filters were not applied to this entry. Here the sample has about 360,000 distinct CDR3 sequences; about 14% occur a single time. In total, the top ten clones hold around 21% of the sample.

The hyperthyroidism patients were between 18 and 65 years old and newly diagnosed, with a disease duration of less than 2 months. Any patient with an uncontrolled infection, another autoimmune disease, pregnancy or lactation was excluded. Diagnoses were established on the basis of clinical symptoms, serum thyroxine and TRAb, thyroid ultrasound, and orbital computed tomography. For progressor patients, blood was drawn at the first diagnosis of hyperthyroidism, before any ophthalmopathy symptoms had appeared. PBMCs were isolated from approximately 10 ml of fresh peripheral blood by Ficoll-Paque density gradient centrifugation. Progressor patients were initially diagnosed with Graves' hyperthyroidism and developed ophthalmopathy during follow-up. Total RNA was extracted using Trizol reagent, and RNA quality was assessed on an Agilent 2100 Bioanalyzer. On this clonotype: Which antigen it targets is not known. No per-base quality is available; no much larger clone lies one base away.

Sequenced input: blood. The clonotype was recovered from a man aged 25-40 years with Graves' hyperthyroidism that later progressed to Graves' ophthalmopathy.

The sequenced DNA is TGTGCCTGGAGTGTAGCCCCAGGGGCTTTCACAGATACGCAGTATTTT. Translated, this is CAWSVAPGAFTDTQYF. Rearrangement joined TRBV30 to TRBJ2-3; the D gene is possibly TRBD1, with 6 bases matching. The junction shows trimming of 0 bases on V and 2 bases on J, plus 15 bases between the germline ends. There are 16 amino acids in the CDR3, from cysteine to phenylalanine inclusive. The entry retains the CDR3 DNA only, 48 bases that are in frame from base 1. Via the germline V gene (reference sequence), CDR1 is GTSNPN and CDR2 SVGIG. Beyond the CDR3, the reference TRBV30 and TRBJ2-3 genes provide the residues; the full variable domain reads: SQTIHQWPATLVQPVGSPLSLECTVEGTSNPNLYWYRQAAGRGLQLLFYSVGIGQISSEVPQNLSASRPQDRQFILSSKKLLLSDSGFYLCAWSVAPGAFTDTQYFGPGTRLTVL.